This section outlines one TCR beta chain sequence together with its context. These data are taken from a study of type 1 regulatory T cells. Overall study context: An in vitro protocol generated T-allo10, a Tr1-enriched, alloantigen-specific CD4 T cell product.

TCRdb reprocessed the reads via MiXCR and lists one record per CDR3 protein. The table includes around 88,000 distinct CDR3 sequences, 25% to 40% detected once. Germline-derived CDR1 and CDR2 are SGHTA and FQGNSA. Trimming cost V 4 bases and J 5 bases; bases outside gene matches: 5. CDR3 length: 15 amino acids. The sequenced sample was CD4+ T cells, either the whole sample or a sorted fraction (not recorded which). This TCR came from a human donor in good health. The chain uses TRBV7-2 and TRBJ2-7, with 13 bases aligning to TRBD2. The DNA of the CDR3 is TGTGCCAGCAGCTCGACTAGCGGGAGGAAGGACGAGCAGTACTTC. Translating it yields CASSSTSGRKDEQYF.